The clone carrying this T cell receptor beta chain was seen ten or more times. These data come from a study of tumor-infiltrating lymphocytes in oesophageal squamous cell carcinoma. TCRdb called the PCR reads again in MiXCR, with one record for every CDR3 protein. The table shows roughly 20,000 distinct CDR3 sequences, with around two fifths occurring only once. In germline, CDR1 is SGHDN, CDR2 FVKESK. CDR3 length: 15 residues. J is TRBJ2-5 and V is TRBV14; 7 positions agree with TRBD1. Judging by the DNA end, TRBJ2-7 fits better; the J call may be wrong. Sequencing was carried out using esophageal tumor tissue. The sequence derives from a male donor with esophageal squamous cell carcinoma. The CDR3 coding sequence is TGTGCCAGCAGCCTAATCCGACAGGGACGCTACGAGCAGTACTTC. It specifies CASSLIRQGRYEQYF.